The sequence of this T cell receptor (beta chain) was determined in a study of blood T cell repertoires in COVID-19. Study overall: Sample material is recorded as cDNA or gDNA derived from T cells, B-cell-depleted T cells, or PBMCs.

The protocol was immunoSEQ multiplex PCR, while the TCRdb copy is restricted to in-frame clones and leaves out a portion. The sample includes 160,000 or so clones, roughly 80% of them seen just once. Germline V gene lookup returns CDR1 SGHAT and CDR2 FQNNGV. The CDR3 is 15 amino acids. On this clone itself: An end of the junction differs from the germline gene, which may be a read error.

This sequence originates from an elderly woman with acute or convalescent COVID-19. Material: peripheral blood. The gene calls are TRBV11-2 and TRBJ2-7; 8 bases agree with TRBD1. CDR3 in DNA: TGTGCCAGCAGCTTAGGCGGACAGGGACATTTGGGGTGTGACTTC. Its protein is CASSLGGQGHLGCDF.